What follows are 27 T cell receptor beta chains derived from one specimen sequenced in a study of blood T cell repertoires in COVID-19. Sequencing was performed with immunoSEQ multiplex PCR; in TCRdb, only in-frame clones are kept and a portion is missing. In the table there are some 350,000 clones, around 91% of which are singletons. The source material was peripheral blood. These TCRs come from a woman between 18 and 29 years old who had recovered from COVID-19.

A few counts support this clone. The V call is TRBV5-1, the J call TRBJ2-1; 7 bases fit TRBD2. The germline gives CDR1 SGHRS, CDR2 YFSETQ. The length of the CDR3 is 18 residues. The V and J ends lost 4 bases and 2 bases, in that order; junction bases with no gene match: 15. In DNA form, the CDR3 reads TGCGCCAGCAGCCCTAACGCTCAGGACGGGAGGACCTACAATGAGCAGTTCTTC. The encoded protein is CASSPNAQDGRTYNEQFF.

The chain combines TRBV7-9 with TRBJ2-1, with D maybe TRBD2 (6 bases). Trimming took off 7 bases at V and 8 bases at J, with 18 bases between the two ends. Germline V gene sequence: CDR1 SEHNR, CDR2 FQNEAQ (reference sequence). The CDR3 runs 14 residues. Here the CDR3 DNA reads TGTGCCAGCATCAAGACAAGACTAGTCCATGAGCAGTTCTTC. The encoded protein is CASIKTRLVHEQFF.

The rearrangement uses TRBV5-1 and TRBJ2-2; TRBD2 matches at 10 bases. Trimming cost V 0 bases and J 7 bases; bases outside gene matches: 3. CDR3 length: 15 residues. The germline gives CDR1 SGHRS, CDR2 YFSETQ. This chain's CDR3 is CASSLAPSGSGELFF. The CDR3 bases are TGCGCCAGCAGCTTGGCCCCTAGCGGGAGCGGGGAGCTGTTTTTT.

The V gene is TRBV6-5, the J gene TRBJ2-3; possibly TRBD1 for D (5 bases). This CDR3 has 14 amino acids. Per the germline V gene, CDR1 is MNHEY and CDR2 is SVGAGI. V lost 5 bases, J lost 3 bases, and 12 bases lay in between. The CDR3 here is CASSRGPQTDTQYF. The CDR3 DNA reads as TGTGCCAGCAGTAGGGGCCCTCAGACAGATACGCAGTATTTT.

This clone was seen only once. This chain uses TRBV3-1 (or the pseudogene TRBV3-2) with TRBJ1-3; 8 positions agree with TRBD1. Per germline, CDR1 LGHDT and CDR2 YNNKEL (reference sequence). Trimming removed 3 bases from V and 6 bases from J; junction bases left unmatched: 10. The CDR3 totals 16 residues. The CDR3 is CASSHSGQGRINTIYF. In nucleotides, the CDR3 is TGTGCCAGCAGCCACAGCGGACAGGGTAGAATAAACACCATATATTTT.

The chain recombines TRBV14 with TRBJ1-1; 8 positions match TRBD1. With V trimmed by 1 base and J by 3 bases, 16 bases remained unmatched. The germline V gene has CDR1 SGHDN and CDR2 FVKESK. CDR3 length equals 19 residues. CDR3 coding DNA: TGTGCCAGCAGCCAAGTTCCTTTCTTAATCAGGGGGCGCGACACTGAAGCTTTCTTT. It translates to CASSQVPFLIRGRDTEAFF.

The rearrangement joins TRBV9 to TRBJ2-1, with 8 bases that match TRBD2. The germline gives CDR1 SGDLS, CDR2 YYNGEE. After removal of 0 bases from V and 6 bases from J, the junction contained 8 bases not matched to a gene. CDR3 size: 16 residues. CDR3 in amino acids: CASSVVGSGNFNEQFF. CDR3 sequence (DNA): TGTGCCAGCAGCGTAGTAGGTAGCGGGAACTTCAATGAGCAGTTCTTC. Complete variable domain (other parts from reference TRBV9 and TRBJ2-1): DSGVTQTPKHLITATGQRVTLRCSPRSGDLSVYWYQQSLDQGLQFLIQYYNGEERAKGNILERFSAQQFPDLHSELNLSSLELGDSALYFCASSVVGSGNFNEQFFGPGTRLTVL.

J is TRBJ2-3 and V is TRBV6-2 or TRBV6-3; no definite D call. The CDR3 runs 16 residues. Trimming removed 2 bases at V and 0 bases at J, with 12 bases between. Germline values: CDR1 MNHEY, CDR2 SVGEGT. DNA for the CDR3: TGTGCCAGCAGTTACCTGAGCGACTTCAGCACAGATACGCAGTATTTT. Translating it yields CASSYLSDFSTDTQYF.

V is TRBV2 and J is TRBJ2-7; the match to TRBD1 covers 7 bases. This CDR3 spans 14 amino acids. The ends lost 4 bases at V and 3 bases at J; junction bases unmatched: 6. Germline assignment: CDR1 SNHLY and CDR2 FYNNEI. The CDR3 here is CASSAQGVIYEQYV. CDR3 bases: TGTGCCAGCAGTGCCCAGGGGGTTATCTACGAGCAGTACGTC.

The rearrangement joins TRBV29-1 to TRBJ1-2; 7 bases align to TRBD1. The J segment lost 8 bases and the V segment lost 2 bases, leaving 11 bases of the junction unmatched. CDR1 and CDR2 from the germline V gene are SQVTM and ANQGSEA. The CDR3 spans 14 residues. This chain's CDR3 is CSVERGLLGEGYTF. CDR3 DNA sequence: TGCAGCGTTGAAAGGGGGCTTTTGGGGGAGGGCTACACCTTC. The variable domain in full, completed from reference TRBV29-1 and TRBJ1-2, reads SAVISQKPSRDICQRGTSLTIQCQVDSQVTMMFWYRQQPGQSLTLIATANQGSEATYESGFVIDKFPISRPNLTFSTLTVSNMSPEDSSIYLCSVERGLLGEGYTFGSGTRLTVV.

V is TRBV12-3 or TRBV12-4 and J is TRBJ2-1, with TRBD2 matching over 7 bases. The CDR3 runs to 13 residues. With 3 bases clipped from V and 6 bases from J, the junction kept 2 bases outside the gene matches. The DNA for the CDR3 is TGTGCCAGCAGTTTTTCGGGAGGCAATGAGCAGTTCTTC. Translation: CASSFSGGNEQFF.

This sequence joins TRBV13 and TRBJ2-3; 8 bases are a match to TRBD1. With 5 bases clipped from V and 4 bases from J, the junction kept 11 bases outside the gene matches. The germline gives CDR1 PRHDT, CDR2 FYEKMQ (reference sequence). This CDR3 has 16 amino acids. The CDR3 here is CASSPRSPGGADTQYF. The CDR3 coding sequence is TGTGCCAGCAGCCCCCGGTCCCCAGGGGGCGCAGATACGCAGTATTTT.

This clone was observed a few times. The CDR3 nucleotides are TGTGCCAGCACCAAACCGGGACAGGGGTTGCTCCCCTCTGGAAACACCATATATTTT. Protein product: CASTKPGQGLLPSGNTIYF. This chain links TRBV28 with TRBJ1-3, with 10 positions matching TRBD1. CDR3 size: 19 residues. The J segment lost 0 bases and the V segment lost 7 bases, leaving 15 bases of the junction unmatched. CDR1 and CDR2 (germline): MDHEN, SYDVKM. Drawing the rest from reference TRBV28 and TRBJ1-3, the complete variable domain is DVKVTQSSRYLVKRTGEKVFLECVQDMDHENMFWYRQDPGLGLRLIYFSYDVKMKEKGDIPEGYSVSREKKERFSLILESASTNQTSMYLCASTKPGQGLLPSGNTIYFGEGSWLTVV.

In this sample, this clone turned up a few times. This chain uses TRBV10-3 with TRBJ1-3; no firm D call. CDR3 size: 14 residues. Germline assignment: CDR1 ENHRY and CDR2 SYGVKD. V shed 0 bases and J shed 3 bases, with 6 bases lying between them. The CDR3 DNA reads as TGTGCCATCAGTGAGTCGAGAGGTGGAAACACCATATATTTT. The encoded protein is CAISESRGGNTIYF.

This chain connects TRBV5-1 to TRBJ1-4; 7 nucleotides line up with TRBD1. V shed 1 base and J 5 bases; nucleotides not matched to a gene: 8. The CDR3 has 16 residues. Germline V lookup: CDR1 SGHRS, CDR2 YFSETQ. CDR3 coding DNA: TGCGCCAGCAGCTTGACCCCGACAGGGATCAATGAAAAACTGTTTTTT. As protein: CASSLTPTGINEKLFF.

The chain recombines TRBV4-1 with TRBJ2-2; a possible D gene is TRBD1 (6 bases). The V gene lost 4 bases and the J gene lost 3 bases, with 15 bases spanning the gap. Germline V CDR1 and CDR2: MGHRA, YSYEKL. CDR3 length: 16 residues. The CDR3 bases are TGCGCCAGCAGCCGGACCGGGACAATAGACACCGGGGAGCTGTTTTTT. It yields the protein CASSRTGTIDTGELFF.

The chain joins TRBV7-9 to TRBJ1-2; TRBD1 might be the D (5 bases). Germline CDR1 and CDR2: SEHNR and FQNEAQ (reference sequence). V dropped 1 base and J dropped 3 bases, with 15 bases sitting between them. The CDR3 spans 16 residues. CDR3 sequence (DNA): TGTGCCAGCAGCTTAGATGGCAGGGTGGACCACTATGGCTACACCTTC. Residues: CASSLDGRVDHYGYTF.

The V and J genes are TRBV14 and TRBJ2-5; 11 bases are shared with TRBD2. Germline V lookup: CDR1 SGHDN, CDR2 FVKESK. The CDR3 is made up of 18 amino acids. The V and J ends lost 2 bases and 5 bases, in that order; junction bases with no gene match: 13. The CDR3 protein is CASSQPPLSGRARETQYF. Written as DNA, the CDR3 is TGTGCCAGCAGCCAACCCCCCCTTAGCGGGAGGGCCAGGGAGACCCAGTACTTC.

The CDR3 DNA reads as TGTGCCAGCAGGGGGGGGAAGAGGGCCTACAATGAGCAGTTCTTC. Its protein is CASRGGKRAYNEQFF. V is TRBV28 and J is TRBJ2-1, with TRBD2 matching over 7 bases. V lost 6 bases and J lost 2; bases outside the gene matches: 7. Germline CDR1 reads MDHEN; CDR2 reads SYDVKM. This CDR3 spans 15 amino acids.

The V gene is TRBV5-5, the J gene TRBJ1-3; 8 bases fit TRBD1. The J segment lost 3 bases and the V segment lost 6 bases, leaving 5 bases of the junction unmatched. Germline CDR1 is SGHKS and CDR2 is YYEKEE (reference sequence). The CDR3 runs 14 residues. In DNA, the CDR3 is TGTGCCAGCAAGGGACAGGTACGTGGAAACACCATATATTTT. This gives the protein CASKGQVRGNTIYF.

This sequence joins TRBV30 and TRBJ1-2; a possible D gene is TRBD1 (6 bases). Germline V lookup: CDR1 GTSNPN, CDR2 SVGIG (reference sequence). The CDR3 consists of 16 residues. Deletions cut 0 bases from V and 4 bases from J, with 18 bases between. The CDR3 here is CAWSVPGGPAGYGYTF. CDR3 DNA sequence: TGTGCCTGGAGTGTACCCGGGGGGCCCGCCGGCTATGGCTACACCTTC.

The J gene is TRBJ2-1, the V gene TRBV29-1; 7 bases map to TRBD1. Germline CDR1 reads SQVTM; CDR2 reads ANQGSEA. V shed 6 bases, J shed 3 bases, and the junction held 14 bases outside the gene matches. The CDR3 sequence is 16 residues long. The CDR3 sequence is CSVHKQGKWDYNEQFF. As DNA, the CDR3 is TGCAGCGTCCACAAACAGGGGAAGTGGGACTACAATGAGCAGTTCTTC.

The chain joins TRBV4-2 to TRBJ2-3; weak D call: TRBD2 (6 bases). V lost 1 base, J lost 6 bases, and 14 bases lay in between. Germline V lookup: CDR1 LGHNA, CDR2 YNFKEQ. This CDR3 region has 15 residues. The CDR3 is CASSQVLAEVDTQYF. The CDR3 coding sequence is TGTGCCAGCAGCCAAGTACTAGCCGAGGTTGATACGCAGTATTTT.

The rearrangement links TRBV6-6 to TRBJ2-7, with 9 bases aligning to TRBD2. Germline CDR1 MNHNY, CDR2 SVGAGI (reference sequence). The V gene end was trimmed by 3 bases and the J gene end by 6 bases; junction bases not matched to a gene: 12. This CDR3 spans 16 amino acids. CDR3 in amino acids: CASSYVRAGGIGEQYV. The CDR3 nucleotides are TGTGCCAGCAGTTATGTCAGGGCGGGGGGGATCGGCGAGCAGTACGTC.

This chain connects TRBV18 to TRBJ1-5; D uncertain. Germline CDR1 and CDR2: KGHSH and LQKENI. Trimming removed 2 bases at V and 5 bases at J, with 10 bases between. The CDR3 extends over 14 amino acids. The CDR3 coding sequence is TGTGCCAGCTCACCAGAAACAGCCGATCAGCCCCAGCATTTT. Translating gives CASSPETADQPQHF. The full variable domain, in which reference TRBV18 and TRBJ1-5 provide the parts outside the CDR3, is NAGVMQNPRHLVRRRGQEARLRCSPMKGHSHVYWYRQLPEEGLKFMVYLQKENIIDESGMPKERFSAEFPKEGPSILRIQQVVRGDSAAYFCASSPETADQPQHFGDGTRLSIL.

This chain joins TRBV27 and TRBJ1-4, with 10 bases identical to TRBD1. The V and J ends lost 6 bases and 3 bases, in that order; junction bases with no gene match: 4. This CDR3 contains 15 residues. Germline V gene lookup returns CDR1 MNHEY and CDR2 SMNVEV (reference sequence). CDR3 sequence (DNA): TGTGCCAGCAGCCGGGACAGGGGAGCTAATGAAAAACTGTTTTTT. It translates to CASSRDRGANEKLFF.

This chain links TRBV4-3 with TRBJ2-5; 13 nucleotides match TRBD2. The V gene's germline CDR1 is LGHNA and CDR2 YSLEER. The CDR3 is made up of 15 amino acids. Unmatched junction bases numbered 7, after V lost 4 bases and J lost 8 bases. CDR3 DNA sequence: TGCGCCAGCAGCCCAGAAAGGACTAGCGGGAGCACCCAGTACTTC. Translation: CASSPERTSGSTQYF.